The present TCR beta chain was sequenced within a study of shared clonotypes between healthy human individuals. Produced via immunoSEQ multiplex PCR; TCRdb's table is partial and in-frame only. The table has about 680,000 clones, about three quarters seen once. The V segment lost 4 bases and the J segment 5 bases; nucleotides outside the gene matches: 8. Per germline, CDR1 SGHNT and CDR2 YENEEA. This CDR3 contains 15 residues. This sequence was found in a woman in her twenties or thirties in good health. The sequenced sample consisted of memory CD4+ T cells sorted from blood. Subset: CD45RA-negative fraction. The J gene is TRBJ1-1, the V gene TRBV11-3, with 9 bases lining up with TRBD1. CDR3 in DNA: TGTGCCAGCAGCTCAATCCGACAGGGGGAAACTGAAGCTTTCTTT. It specifies CASSSIRQGETEAFF.